This T cell receptor beta chain was sequenced in a study of immune evolution from preneoplasia to lung adenocarcinoma. Method: immunoSEQ multiplex PCR; TCRdb's copy keeps in-frame clones and lacks some. The data hold around 8,000 clones, with 65% to 90% observed a single time. Patients had resection in Japan or China between the mid-2010s and the late 2010s. After pathologic assessment, macro-dissection selected premalignant or tumor cells for extraction. A word on this clone: Its antigen remains unknown.

Study-wide findings and caveats: KRAS-mutant nodules had the highest T cell clonality.

This CDR3 spans 14 amino acids. Germline CDR1 and CDR2: MGHRA and YSYEKL. Between the trimmed V and J ends, which lost 0 bases and 8 bases, there was a span of 13 bases. This chain joins TRBV4-1 and TRBJ1-2; no definite D call. This sequence was found in a person between 70 and 80 years old with lung adenocarcinoma. Material for sequencing was FFPE minimally invasive lung adenocarcinoma tissue. The CDR3 is CASSQEEPWRGYTF. The CDR3 region has the DNA TGCGCCAGCAGCCAAGAGGAACCTTGGAGAGGCTACACCTTC.